These 3 T cell receptor beta chains were all obtained from the same sample, sequenced in a study of graft-versus-host responses after intestinal transplantation. TCRdb's copy holds only in-frame clones and misses some; the assay was immunoSEQ multiplex PCR. This sample has thousands of clones, with 30% found just once. The sample in question was alloreactive CD4+ T cells from a mixed lymphocyte reaction culture, obtained before transplantation. The subset is: CFSE-low proliferating T cells sorted from roughly six-day pre-transplant mixed lymphocyte reaction (GvH or HvG direction). These receptors originate from a human patient who was an organ donor for intestinal transplantation.

This clone has more than one count but fewer than ten. This chain links TRBV6-1 with TRBJ2-7; D is ambiguous. V lost 6 bases, J lost 2 bases, and 11 bases lay in between. This CDR3 region has 13 residues. Germline loops: CDR1 MNHNS, CDR2 SASEGT. CDR3 sequence: CASSVGSTYEQYF. As DNA, the CDR3 is TGTGCCAGCAGCGTCGGGTCAACCTACGAGCAGTACTTC.

This clone has more than one count but fewer than ten. The gene calls are TRBV7-9 and TRBJ2-7; perhaps TRBD1 as D (7 bases). The V gene's germline CDR1 is SEHNR and CDR2 FQNEAQ (reference sequence). Trimming cost V 3 bases and J 1 base, with 19 bases left between them. The CDR3 spans 17 residues. The CDR3 DNA reads as TGTGCCAGCAGCTTTCCCACCGCGGGACAGAATTCCTACGAGCAGTACTTC. This sequence encodes CASSFPTAGQNSYEQYF.

This clone ranks as medium-sized. The gene calls are TRBV6-1 and TRBJ1-1; 7 nucleotides line up with TRBD1. The V gene end was trimmed by 1 base and the J gene end by 7 bases; junction bases not matched to a gene: 3. This CDR3 comprises 13 residues. Germline CDR1 MNHNS, CDR2 SASEGT. The CDR3 nucleotides read TGTGCCAGCAGTGAAGGGGACAGATTTGAAGCTTTCTTT. The encoded protein is CASSEGDRFEAFF.